Presented here are 18 T cell receptor beta chains from one specimen sequenced in a study of CD8 T cells in ankylosing spondylitis. TCRdb re-called the 5' RACE reads through MiXCR, storing one row per CDR3 protein. The sample lists roughly 230,000 distinct CDR3 sequences, roughly 8.2% occurring once. The material sequenced was blood, either unsorted or a sorted T cell fraction (not recorded which). Receptor source: a female donor with ankylosing spondylitis or in good health (not recorded which).

This clonotype was seen repeatedly, ten times or more. The gene calls are TRBV5-1 and TRBJ2-3; the match to TRBD2 covers 11 bases. The germline CDR1 and CDR2 sequences are SGHRS and YFSETQ. The CDR3 extends over 17 amino acids. With V trimmed by 2 bases and J by 3 bases, 8 bases remained unmatched. In nucleotides, the CDR3 is TGCGCCAGCAGCTTTAGGCCGGTAGCGGGAGGGACAGATACGCAGTATTTT. Translating it yields CASSFRPVAGGTDTQYF.

The chain links TRBV20-1 to TRBJ2-1; D not resolved. Trimming pared 0 bases from V and 2 bases from J, leaving 11 bases between. Per the germline V gene, CDR1 is DFQATT and CDR2 is SNEGSKA (reference sequence). The CDR3 is 15 residues long. The CDR3 protein is CSARDGAQPYNEQFF. In DNA, the CDR3 is TGCAGTGCTAGAGATGGAGCACAACCCTACAATGAGCAGTTCTTC.

This clonotype showed up many times. The genes are TRBV19 and TRBJ2-1; the D is unclear. In germline, CDR1 is LNHDA, CDR2 SQIVND (reference sequence). V lost 4 bases and J 9 bases, leaving 7 bases between the germline ends. This CDR3 is 11 amino acids long. The CDR3 spells CASSKAVEQFF. In nucleotides, the CDR3 is TGTGCCAGTAGTAAGGCGGTTGAGCAGTTCTTC.

This clonotype appeared many times. The CDR3 loop is CASSNARGLARYEQYF. CDR3 DNA sequence: TGTGCCAGCAGCAATGCCCGGGGACTAGCAAGGTACGAGCAGTACTTC. This chain uses TRBV27 with TRBJ2-7, with 9 bases aligning to TRBD2. This CDR3 contains 16 residues. Trimming took 6 bases from V and 4 from J; bases not matched to a gene: 13. Germline CDR1 MNHEY, CDR2 SMNVEV (reference sequence).

This clonotype was observed a handful of times. The chain carries TRBV7-8 and TRBJ2-3, with D perhaps TRBD2 (5 bases). The CDR3 length is 16 residues. The germline V gene has CDR1 SGHVS and CDR2 FQNEAQ. The V gene lost 1 base and the J gene lost 2 bases, with 13 bases spanning the gap. The CDR3 nucleotides are TGTGCCAGCAGCTTAGATTCGGTGGGAGCCACAGATACGCAGTATTTT. Its protein product is CASSLDSVGATDTQYF.

This clonotype has ten or more counts. The rearrangement joins TRBV7-2 to TRBJ2-3, with 9 bases identical to TRBD2. Germline lookup yields CDR1 SGHTA and CDR2 FQGNSA. This CDR3 has 15 amino acids. J was trimmed by 6 bases and V by 2 bases; bases with no gene match: 6. CDR3 DNA sequence: TGTGCCAGCAGCTTATCGGCGGGAGGGTGGGATACGCAGTATTTT. Its translation is CASSLSAGGWDTQYF.

This clonotype was seen a handful of times. This chain uses TRBV29-1 with TRBJ2-1; D gene unclear. Germline values: CDR1 SQVTM, CDR2 ANQGSEA. The CDR3 extends over 14 amino acids. V lost 3 bases to trimming and J lost 2 bases, with 11 bases between them. The DNA for the CDR3 is TGCAGCGTTGAGCAGGTCCTCCCCTACAATGAGCAGTTCTTC. This translates into CSVEQVLPYNEQFF.

This clonotype has a count of ten or more. The gene calls are TRBV3-1 and TRBJ2-3, with D perhaps matching TRBD1 or TRBD2 (5 bases each). This CDR3 spans 14 amino acids. From germline, CDR1 is LGHDT and CDR2 YNNKEL (reference sequence). V lost 5 bases and J lost 6, with 15 bases in between. The CDR3 region is CASSVSGDADTQYF. Here the CDR3 DNA reads TGTGCCAGCAGCGTTTCCGGGGACGCGGATACGCAGTATTTT.

This clonotype was picked up many times. J is TRBJ2-7 and V is TRBV28, with D possibly being TRBD1 or TRBD2 (5 bases each). The CDR3 extends over 15 amino acids. The V end was cut by 6 bases, the J end by 5 bases, with 20 bases between. The V gene's germline CDR1 is MDHEN and CDR2 SYDVKM. CDR3 loop: CASSRLRGVPNEQYF. The CDR3 DNA is TGTGCCAGCAGCCGCCTACGAGGGGTACCGAACGAGCAGTACTTC.

Comment on this clonotype: At one end, the junction sequence differs from germline, possibly due to a read error. The chain combines TRBV3-1 with TRBJ2-2; D gene unclear. Germline V gives CDR1 LGHDT, CDR2 YNNKEL (reference sequence). CDR3 length: 12 amino acids. CDR3 in amino acids: CARSQVSGELFF. CDR3 bases: TGTGCCAGAAGCCAAGTATCAGGGGAGCTGTTTTTT.

V is TRBV7-8 and J is TRBJ2-7; TRBD1 aligns across 7 bases. The V and J ends lost 7 bases and 1 base, in that order; junction bases with no gene match: 10. Germline CDR1 SGHVS, CDR2 FQNEAQ. CDR3 size: 15 residues. The CDR3 loop reads CASTKHRGPSYEQYF. The CDR3 nucleotides read TGTGCCAGCACCAAACACAGGGGCCCTTCCTACGAGCAGTACTTC.

This clonotype was recorded many times. V gene TRBV28 combines with J gene TRBJ1-5, with 8 bases identical to TRBD1. The trim removed 4 bases at V and 2 bases at J, leaving 7 bases unmatched. Germline loops: CDR1 MDHEN, CDR2 SYDVKM. The CDR3 length is 16 residues. This chain's CDR3 is CASSSTGQGGNQPQHF. CDR3 DNA: TGTGCCAGCAGTTCCACAGGACAGGGCGGCAATCAGCCCCAGCATTTT.

Ten or more counts support this clonotype. The CDR3 loop reads CAWSVLRVETQYF. CDR3 DNA sequence: TGTGCCTGGAGTGTCCTAAGGGTTGAGACCCAGTACTTC. This chain uses TRBV30 with TRBJ2-5; D gene unclear. The CDR3 is 13 amino acids. Germline CDR1 reads GTSNPN; CDR2 reads SVGIG (reference sequence). V was trimmed by 0 bases and J by 5 bases, leaving 10 bases between them.

In the case of this clonotype: A much larger clone lies one base from this, so it may be a read error. The V and J genes are TRBV7-2 and TRBJ2-7, with 7 positions matching TRBD1. The CDR3 length is 15 residues. The V gene's germline CDR1 is SGHTA and CDR2 FQGNSA. The CDR3 is CANSRPTGLSYEQYF. CDR3 bases: TGTGCCAACAGCCGTCCGACAGGGCTCTCCTACGAGCAGTACTTC.

This clonotype was observed a few times. Its ends do not fully match the called genes, so a read error is possible. The chain is built from TRBV20-1 and TRBJ2-3; D is possibly TRBD1 or TRBD2 (6 bases each). In germline, CDR1 is DFQATT, CDR2 SNEGSKA (reference sequence). The CDR3 is made up of 17 amino acids. CDR3 sequence reads: CCASILPGAGDPDTQYF. The DNA for the CDR3 is TGCTGTGCTAGTATCCTACCGGGGGCAGGGGACCCAGATACGCAGTATTTT.

The CDR3 protein is CASSSGGSIYEQYF. CDR3 DNA sequence: TGTGCCAGCAGCTCAGGAGGGTCGATCTACGAGCAGTACTTC. The chain is built from TRBV7-9 and TRBJ2-7; maybe TRBD2 (6 bases). The CDR3 spans 14 residues. V was cut by 4 bases and J by 3 bases, with 13 bases left in between. Germline V gene sequence: CDR1 SEHNR, CDR2 FQNEAQ (reference sequence).

The sample holds many counts of this clonotype. This chain links TRBV6-1 with TRBJ2-2, with D maybe TRBD1 (6 bases). Germline-derived CDR1 and CDR2 are MNHNS and SASEGT. V shed 6 bases and J shed 5 bases, with 13 bases lying between them. The CDR3 consists of 14 residues. The DNA for the CDR3 is TGTGCCAGCAGCGCAGGGGATTTTACCGGGGAGCTGTTTTTT. Translated: CASSAGDFTGELFF.

This clonotype was observed many times. This chain links TRBV7-2 with TRBJ2-5, with D unclear. This CDR3 spans 15 amino acids. The germline CDR1 and CDR2 sequences are SGHTA and FQGNSA. V was shortened by 2 bases and J by 2 bases, with 12 bases between the two germline ends. CDR3 coding DNA: TGTGCCAGCAGCTTACTCGGTCCCGGGCAAGAGACCCAGTACTTC. It translates to CASSLLGPGQETQYF.